This T cell receptor (beta chain) was sequenced in a study of blood T cell repertoires in COVID-19. Overall study: The samples span acute and convalescent COVID-19 from the United States, Italy and Spain. T cells, B-cell-depleted T cells, or PBMCs provided the cDNA or gDNA that served as material.

Per the authors' pipeline: The assay estimated nucleated cells by amplifying reference gene primers. Sequencing was performed with immunoSEQ multiplex PCR; in TCRdb, only in-frame clones are kept and a portion is missing. V, J and clone size derive from that table, while D and trimming were established from the DNA sequence. The sample holds about 290,000 clones, around four fifths seen once. Germline V gene sequence: CDR1 MNHEY, CDR2 SVGAGI. The CDR3 runs to 13 residues. V lost 7 bases and J lost 9, with 18 bases in between. The sequencing input was peripheral blood. V and J are TRBV6-5 and TRBJ1-2; D gene ambiguous. The TCR was taken from a woman aged 50 to 60 with active or convalescent COVID-19. This CDR3 is CASKVGPAGSYTF. The CDR3 coding sequence is TGTGCCAGCAAGGTTGGGCCGGCAGGTAGCTACACCTTC.